This TCR beta chain originates from a study of shared clonotypes between healthy human individuals. Points from the study as a whole: All-four-donor shared clonotypes had higher generation probabilities than non-shared clonotypes did.

From germline, CDR1 is MDHEN and CDR2 SYDVKM. The CDR3 contains 15 residues. The ends lost 4 bases at V and 3 bases at J; junction bases unmatched: 3. On this clone: Antigen: not known.

CCR7-negative CD45RA+ TemRA cells were combined with CD45RO+ cells to form CD8 memory. Repertoires were generated with immunoSEQ multiplex PCR, while TCRdb's copy carries only in-frame clones and drops some. The sample holds roughly 100,000 clones; less than 80% are singletons and the top ten take approximately 25%. The clonotype originates from a woman aged 25 to 39 in good health. The chain joins TRBV28 to TRBJ1-5, with 10 bases fitting TRBD1. The sample consisted of memory CD8+ T cells sorted from blood. This sample's subset: CD45RO+ cells pooled with CCR7-negative TemRA cells. CDR3 coding DNA: TGTGCCAGCAGTTGGGACAGGGGAATCAATCAGCCCCAGCATTTT. This sequence encodes CASSWDRGINQPQHF.